The present T cell receptor beta chain was sequenced within a study of blood T cell repertoires in COVID-19. CDR1 MNHNS and CDR2 SASEGT come from the germline V gene. The CDR3 has 15 amino acids. Trimming cost V 1 base and J 8 bases, with 15 bases left between them. The method was immunoSEQ multiplex PCR; TCRdb's version includes in-frame clones alone and lacks a portion of them. The sample includes 380,000 or so clones, approximately 88% of them seen just once. What was sequenced was PBMCs or T cells enriched from blood (not recorded which). The TCR sequence derives from a woman in her twenties or thirties with acute COVID-19. The chain uses TRBV6-1 and TRBJ2-1; tentative D call: TRBD2 (6 bases). Written as DNA, the CDR3 is TGTGCCAGCAGTGAAGAAGGGGACTCTTGGGATGAGCAGTTCTTC. As protein: CASSEEGDSWDEQFF.